This TCR beta chain is drawn from a study of cytomegalovirus exposure and HLA in healthy donors. CDR3 length: 10 amino acids. V was clipped by 5 bases and J by 5 bases, with 4 bases between them. CDR1 and CDR2 from the germline V gene are DFQATT and SNEGSKA (reference sequence). PCR primers comprised 60 Vbeta and 13 Jbeta primers. Sequencing was performed with immunoSEQ multiplex PCR; in TCRdb, only in-frame clones are kept and a portion is missing. The data contain more than 80,000 clones, 65% to 85% of them seen just once; the ten biggest clones take up 3%. Study results and limitations: Analyzed later, most CMV-associated TCR beta chains appeared HLA-restricted. One variant, a missense change in DCLRE1C, was linked in a later analysis to TCR beta V- and J-gene trimming. More clonal expansion characterized HLA-associated TCR beta chains than equally common others in a later analysis.

Remarks on this clone: Its antigen is undetermined.

The TCR sequence derives from a female donor in good health and CMV-seropositive. Material: PBMCs. V usage is TRBV20-1 and J usage is TRBJ2-1, with D hard to call. CDR3 bases: TGCAGTGCTTTCAACAATGAGCAGTTCTTC. Its translation: CSAFNNEQFF.